The present TCR beta chain was sequenced within a study of cytomegalovirus exposure and HLA in healthy donors. For this clone: The antigen remains unidentified.

V gave up 5 bases and J gave up 8 bases; unmatched junction bases: 7. Germline V lookup: CDR1 SGHRS, CDR2 YFSETQ. The CDR3 loop spans 15 amino acids. 13 Jbeta primers and 60 Vbeta primers were used for the PCR. The data were produced by immunoSEQ multiplex PCR, yet TCRdb's version contains in-frame clones alone and is incomplete. The table includes around 130,000 clones, around three quarters detected once. Study results and caveats: What a later analysis reportedly showed was that an Asian-associated ancestry cluster had fewer N-insertions than the roughly 670-donor mean.

This TCR derives from a man aged 18 to 35 in good health and CMV-seronegative. Source material: PBMCs. The chain couples TRBV5-1 to TRBJ2-1; 13 bases match TRBD2. CDR3 amino acids: CASSSGTSGMYEQFF. DNA for the CDR3: TGCGCCAGCAGTTCGGGGACTAGCGGGATGTATGAGCAGTTCTTC.